This TCR beta chain is from a study of cytomegalovirus exposure and HLA in healthy donors. Researchers ran the PCR with 60 Vbeta and 13 Jbeta primers. The repertoire was sequenced with immunoSEQ multiplex PCR; TCRdb's copy has only in-frame clones and lacks some. The table includes some 130,000 clones, 75% to 85% detected once. The CDR3 totals 13 residues. Germline values: CDR1 SGDLS, CDR2 YYNGEE. V was pared by 4 bases and J by 9 bases, with 6 bases of the junction left unmatched. Study-wide results and caveats: Earlier findings revealed that most TCR beta V segments proved productive either about 87% or about 30% of the time. Later on, an analysis found that several of the most significant clusters appeared to be linked to common viral pathogens, which included parvovirus B19. Analysis performed later showed TCR beta chains linked to HLA being more clonally expanded than equally common others. One later analysis reportedly identified an Asian-associated ancestry cluster that showed fewer N-insertions than the roughly 600-donor mean.

Details on this clone: What it recognizes is unknown.

The sequence was collected from a young man in good health and CMV-seronegative. The specimen was PBMCs. The rearrangement uses TRBV9 and TRBJ2-1; 8 bases align to TRBD1. The CDR3 DNA reads TGTGCCAGCAGCCCGACAGGGGTGACTGAGCAGTTCTTC. It is translated as CASSPTGVTEQFF.